These T cell receptor beta chains were read from a single sample in a study of sequential checkpoint blockade in melanoma. The data were produced by immunoSEQ multiplex PCR, yet TCRdb's version contains in-frame clones alone and is incomplete. The sample lists about 7,000 clones, about 28% seen once, with around 25% in the top ten. Sequenced material: tumor tissue (inferred from file names), taken from a patient given nivolumab and ipilimumab in sequence. The source of these receptors is a human donor with melanoma. Both conserved end residues are part of each CDR3. D genes are given only for firm matches.

>12|TRBV29-1|.
CSGNALTGEQYF
>14|TRBV19|.
CASSMRAEGNTIYF
>18|TRBV5-1|TRBD1
CASSSLHRTGKVLHEQFF
>14|TRBV6-8|TRBD1
CASSRDRVFHEQYF
>14|TRBV19|.
CASKETGSTDTQYF
>15|TRBV6-8|TRBD1
CASRYDRERTDTQYF
>15|TRBV29-1|.
CSVEPLGAPRDTQYF
>21|TRBV15|TRBD2
CATSRPPGKREGSKSYNEQFF
>14|TRBV5-1|.
CASSLGGLRTEAFF
>15|TRBV18|.
CASSPPWGSGTEAFF
>14|TRBV6-8|TRBD1
CASPGTGRPYEQYF
>13|TRBV29-1|TRBD1
CSVANRGTGELFF
>13|TRBV18|.
CASSAGPDTEAFF
>14|TRBV9|TRBD1
CASSLQGAKNEQFF
>15|TRBV6-8|TRBD2
CASSWTSGSTDTQYF
>14|TRBV11-3|.
CASSLVVGAYEQYF
>16|TRBV10-3|TRBD2
CAISEPLAGEADTQYF
>15|TRBV11-3|TRBD2
CASSLGREVGNEQFF
>14|TRBV11-3|TRBD1
CASSPAGTGRGYTF
>11|TRBV19|.
CASSMGYEQYF
>14|TRBV11-3|.
CASSSDGRTRGYTF
>17|TRBV19|TRBD2
CASSATLAGGVQETQYF
>14|TRBV30|.
CAWKGKGASYEQYF
>17|TRBV5-1|.
CASSLATGGSGTGELFF
>14|TRBV5-1|TRBD2
CASSQSGILSEQYF
>15|TRBV5-1|TRBD2
CASSSLPGGSYEQYF
>13|TRBV19|TRBD1
CASRQGGNTEAFF
>11|TRBV6-4|.
CASSYSGEQYF
>17|TRBV9|TRBD1
CASSAWDRVGISYGYTF
>12|TRBV25-1|.
CASSESPLEQYF
>15|TRBV19|TRBD2
CASSPPRAGADTQYF
>15|TRBV19|.
CASSPREWNTDTQYF
>15|TRBV19|.
CASATDQGHNEKLFF
>14|TRBV19|.
CASTLGNTNEKLFF
>15|TRBV6-8|.
CASSPLGGSDYGYTF
>16|TRBV10-3|TRBD2
CAISERMGLAVNEQFF
>14|TRBV11-3|.
CASSQRGQPAEAFF
>18|TRBV10-2|TRBD2
CASSGGTSGRDSTDTQYF
>14|TRBV11-3|.
CASSLSRGLDTQYF
>13|TRBV5-8|.
CASSSETGREQYF
>14|TRBV29-1|.
CSVIRRDGTDTQYF
>14|TRBV30|TRBD2
CAWNSAGSGGIQYF
>14|TRBV12-5|.
CASTLSAANYGYTF
>14|TRBV5-1|.
CASSLAGTNTEAFF
>12|TRBV30|.
CAWSKGVETQYF
>14|TRBV6-8|.
CASSYSMNVRAEDF
>15|TRBV9|.
CASSASQTVGYGYTF
>14|TRBV11-3|TRBD2
CASSNGGRPYEQYF